Presented here are 28 T cell receptor beta chains from one specimen sequenced in a study of T cell repertoires in cytomegalovirus infection. TCRdb fed the reads into MiXCR, producing one record per CDR3 protein. The sample includes roughly 720,000 distinct CDR3 sequences, 35% to 40% seen only once; the top ten take about 2.8%. The material sequenced was PBMCs. The receptors were sampled from a human donor in good health (CMV status not recorded). Some clones in this sample may be carry-over from other donors' samples.

The chain has TRBV7-9 and TRBJ1-2, with 7 positions matching TRBD1. CDR3 size: 14 residues. CDR1 is SEHNR, CDR2 FQNEAQ, per germline (reference sequence). V lost 5 bases to trimming and J lost 5 bases; unmatched junction nucleotides: 8. The CDR3 loop is CASSPPGQFYGYTF. DNA of the CDR3: TGTGCCAGCAGCCCGCCGGGACAGTTTTATGGCTACACCTTC.

The J gene is TRBJ1-5, the V gene TRBV20-1; 7 bases agree with TRBD1. After removal of 4 bases from V and 2 bases from J, the junction contained 5 bases not matched to a gene. There are 14 residues in the CDR3. From germline, CDR1 is DFQATT and CDR2 SNEGSKA (reference sequence). CDR3 DNA sequence: TGCAGTGCTATACAGGGGCGAGGCAATCAGCCCCAGCATTTT. Translating gives CSAIQGRGNQPQHF.

The chain has TRBV28 and TRBJ2-2; D unclear. CDR1 and CDR2 from the germline V gene are MDHEN and SYDVKM. V lost 2 bases and J 6 bases, leaving 19 bases between the germline ends. The CDR3 is 17 residues long. The CDR3 DNA reads as TGTGCCAGCAGTTTAAGGACGGTTAGGGTTAGGTCCGGGGAGCTGTTTTTT. It yields the protein CASSLRTVRVRSGELFF.

Only one count was recorded for this clonotype. V and J are TRBV28 and TRBJ2-7, with 8 bases that match TRBD1. CDR3 size: 14 residues. The trim removed 6 bases at V and 5 bases at J, leaving 9 bases unmatched. Germline V gives CDR1 MDHEN, CDR2 SYDVKM. CDR3 in amino acids: CASRGIRQGHEQYF. The DNA for the CDR3 is TGTGCCAGCAGGGGGATTAGACAGGGGCACGAGCAGTACTTC.

The chain recombines TRBV29-1 with TRBJ2-1, with a possible D match to TRBD2 (5 bases). Germline V gene data show CDR1 as SQVTM and CDR2 as ANQGSEA. Trimming shortened V by 7 bases and J by 7 bases, and 11 bases separated the two germline ends. The CDR3 is 11 residues long. This CDR3 reads CSGGLGNEQFF. CDR3 bases: TGCAGCGGCGGGTTGGGGAATGAGCAGTTCTTC.

This clonotype has at least ten counts. The rearrangement joins TRBV7-2 to TRBJ2-2; D perhaps matches TRBD1 (6 bases). This CDR3 has 14 amino acids. From germline, CDR1 is SGHTA and CDR2 FQGNSA. V lost 1 base, J lost 4 bases, and 7 bases lay in between. The CDR3 bases are TGTGCCAGCAGCTTAGGCAGGGGCACCGGGGAGCTGTTTTTT. Translation gives CASSLGRGTGELFF.

The gene calls are TRBV9 and TRBJ2-7; unclear D gene. Germline values: CDR1 SGDLS, CDR2 YYNGEE. The CDR3 contains 13 residues. Deletions cut 3 bases from V and 6 bases from J, with 13 bases between. CDR3 DNA: TGTGCCAGCAGCGAAGGGCATCGGAGCGAGCAGTACTTC. This gives the protein CASSEGHRSEQYF.

The chain combines TRBV7-6 with TRBJ2-6; D may be TRBD1 (5 bases). The germline CDR1 and CDR2 sequences are SGHVS and FNYEAQ. The CDR3 is 18 amino acids. Trimming pared 2 bases from V and 0 bases from J, leaving 14 bases between. The CDR3 loop reads CASSLKTGPDSGANVLTF. The CDR3 region has the DNA TGTGCCAGCAGCTTAAAAACAGGACCCGACTCTGGGGCCAACGTCCTGACTTTC.

This clonotype was recorded once. This chain links TRBV2 with TRBJ2-3; D gene uncertain. Trimming removed 8 bases at V and 6 bases at J, with 15 bases between. The CDR3 contains 13 residues. Germline CDR1 SNHLY, CDR2 FYNNEI. The CDR3 is CASLSVLGDTQYF. The CDR3 DNA is TGTGCCAGCCTCAGCGTCCTTGGGGATACGCAGTATTTT. The whole variable domain, filled in from reference TRBV2 and TRBJ2-3, reads EPEVTQTPSHQVTQMGQEVILRCVPISNHLYFYWYRQILGQKVEFLVSFYNNEISEKSEIFDDQFSVERPDGSNFTLKIRSTKLEDSAMYFCASLSVLGDTQYFGPGTRLTVL.

The rearrangement links TRBV4-2 to TRBJ2-1, with 8 bases lining up with TRBD2. The germline V gene encodes CDR1 LGHNA and CDR2 YNFKEQ. The CDR3 extends over 16 amino acids. The V gene end was trimmed by 4 bases and the J gene end by 3 bases; junction bases not matched to a gene: 8. The CDR3 bases are TGTGCCAGCAGCCCTGATGGGACTAGAGGCTACAATGAGCAGTTCTTC. This sequence encodes CASSPDGTRGYNEQFF.

The chain joins TRBV27 to TRBJ1-4; D remains unclear. Germline CDR1 is MNHEY and CDR2 is SMNVEV (reference sequence). Trimming pared 3 bases from V and 3 bases from J, leaving 14 bases between. There are 16 residues in the CDR3. For the CDR3, the DNA is TGTGCCAGCAGTTTCCAGGACCAAGTGGCTAATGAAAAACTGTTTTTT. Protein sequence: CASSFQDQVANEKLFF.

V and J are TRBV7-9 and TRBJ1-4; D gene unclear. This CDR3 has 17 residues. Germline assignment: CDR1 SEHNR and CDR2 FQNEAQ (reference sequence). The V and J ends lost 0 bases and 7 bases respectively, with 18 bases between them. As DNA, the CDR3 is TGTGCCAGCAGCTTAGCCTCAGACTTCGGAGGAGGTGAAAAACTGTTTTTT. The encoded protein is CASSLASDFGGGEKLFF.

There are a few counts of this clonotype. V usage is TRBV28 and J usage is TRBJ2-7, with 10 bases aligning to TRBD2. Germline CDR1 MDHEN, CDR2 SYDVKM. The CDR3 is 14 amino acids. The trim removed 1 base at V and 6 bases at J, leaving 3 bases unmatched. CDR3 sequence: CASSLFPSGGEQYF. DNA for the CDR3: TGTGCCAGCAGTTTATTTCCTAGCGGGGGCGAGCAGTACTTC.

The chain joins TRBV7-6 to TRBJ1-1; D may be TRBD1 (6 bases). V was shortened by 3 bases and J by 2 bases, with 13 bases between the two germline ends. Germline lookup yields CDR1 SGHVS and CDR2 FNYEAQ. The CDR3 has 15 amino acids. The chain's CDR3 is CASSFPRTANTEAFF. The CDR3, as DNA: TGTGCCAGCAGCTTTCCGAGGACAGCAAACACTGAAGCTTTCTTT.

The chain joins TRBV12-5 to TRBJ2-5, with 11 bases that match TRBD2. The V gene's germline CDR1 is LGHNT and CDR2 FRNRAP. The CDR3 contains 15 residues. V was pared by 3 bases and J by 1 base, with 1 base of the junction left unmatched. The DNA for the CDR3 is TGTGCTAGTGGTTTCGGGACTAGCGGCCAAGAGACCCAGTACTTC. It specifies CASGFGTSGQETQYF.

In its sample, this clonotype was seen many times. The V and J genes are TRBV5-4 and TRBJ1-5; D is uncertain. With 0 bases removed from V and 0 bases from J, the gap between germline ends came to 13 bases. The CDR3 covers 17 residues. The germline V gene has CDR1 SGHNT and CDR2 YYREEE (reference sequence). CDR3 bases: TGTGCCAGCAGCTTGGCGGGCAGCATCCTTAGCAATCAGCCCCAGCATTTT. Amino acid sequence: CASSLAGSILSNQPQHF.

On this clonotype itself: An end of the junction differs from the germline gene, which may be a read error. CDR3 residues: CANSLRLGTGGNTIYF. The CDR3 bases are TGTGCCAACAGCCTCCGCCTCGGGACGGGAGGAAACACCATATATTTT. The chain joins TRBV7-2 to TRBJ1-3; weak D call: TRBD1 (5 bases). Germline V CDR1 and CDR2: SGHTA, FQGNSA. The CDR3 runs 16 residues.

The rearrangement uses TRBV7-8 and TRBJ2-7; TRBD2 matches at 10 bases. V shed 5 bases, J shed 4 bases, and the junction held 8 bases outside the gene matches. CDR1 is SGHVS and CDR2 is FQNEAQ in the germline V gene. The CDR3 consists of 15 residues. DNA of the CDR3: TGTGCCAGCAGCCGCTCCGGGACTAGCGAGTACGAGCAGTACTTC. Protein sequence: CASSRSGTSEYEQYF.

V is TRBV12-3 or TRBV12-4 and J is TRBJ1-5; D perhaps matches TRBD1 (6 bases). The V and J ends lost 6 bases and 7 bases respectively, with 16 bases between them. The CDR3 contains 14 residues. CDR3 sequence (DNA): TGTGCCAGCAGCCCGACCTTGAGGGGGCAGCCCCAGCATTTT. Translating it yields CASSPTLRGQPQHF.

The chain recombines TRBV9 with TRBJ1-3; TRBD1 matches at 8 bases. The CDR3 contains 16 residues. CDR1 SGDLS and CDR2 YYNGEE come from the germline V gene. Germline trimming cut 4 bases from V and 0 bases from J; bases unmatched to any gene: 6. CDR3 loop: CASSNLDRASGNTIYF. The CDR3 coding sequence is TGTGCCAGCAGCAATTTGGACAGGGCCTCTGGAAACACCATATATTTT.

The chain combines TRBV10-3 with TRBJ2-7, with TRBD1 matching over 9 bases. The CDR3 totals 14 residues. Germline values: CDR1 ENHRY, CDR2 SYGVKD. V lost 0 bases to trimming and J lost 6 bases; unmatched junction nucleotides: 3. CDR3 bases: TGTGCCATCAGTGAGTCGAGGGACAGGGTCGAGCAGTACTTC. Protein sequence: CAISESRDRVEQYF.

V usage is TRBV7-6 and J usage is TRBJ2-7; 10 nucleotides line up with TRBD1. This CDR3 has 18 residues. V lost 4 bases, J lost 6 bases, and 18 bases stayed unmatched. Germline assignment: CDR1 SGHVS and CDR2 FNYEAQ. The CDR3 DNA sequence: TGTGCCAGCAGCTCAAAACTAACCGGGACAGGGGAATTCTTCGAGCAGTACTTC. Translation: CASSSKLTGTGEFFEQYF.

This clonotype appeared a few times. This chain joins TRBV6-6 and TRBJ2-7, with TRBD1 matching over 11 bases. V trimming: 6 bases; J trimming: 3 bases; junction bases outside the gene matches: 4. Germline-derived CDR1 and CDR2 are MNHNY and SVGAGI (reference sequence). The CDR3 is made up of 14 amino acids. DNA of the CDR3: TGTGCCAGCAGGTGGGGACAGGGGGACTACGAGCAGTACTTC. Residues: CASRWGQGDYEQYF.

The J gene is TRBJ2-3, the V gene TRBV12-3 or TRBV12-4; D call uncertain. The germline V and J ends were trimmed by 3 bases and 4 bases, with 8 bases remaining between them. This CDR3 comprises 13 residues. The CDR3 is CASSFLVADTQYF. The CDR3 DNA follows: TGTGCCAGCAGTTTCCTAGTGGCAGATACGCAGTATTTT.

The chain has TRBV6-6 and TRBJ2-7; 7 bases are shared with TRBD2. The CDR3 runs 14 residues. With V trimmed by 6 bases and J by 2 bases, 7 bases remained unmatched. Per germline, CDR1 MNHNY and CDR2 SVGAGI (reference sequence). CDR3 loop: CASSGRDYTYEQYF. CDR3 DNA sequence: TGTGCCAGCAGCGGACGGGACTATACCTACGAGCAGTACTTC.

The chain is built from TRBV29-1 and TRBJ1-2; D uncertain. Germline V gene sequence: CDR1 SQVTM, CDR2 ANQGSEA. This CDR3 has 12 amino acids. V dropped 1 base and J dropped 3 bases, with 6 bases sitting between them. The CDR3 protein is CSVEGHDYGYTF. The CDR3 DNA is TGCAGCGTTGAAGGACACGACTATGGCTACACCTTC.

The CDR3 coding sequence is TGTGCCAGCAGGGAACGACTAGCGGGACGCCATGAGCAGTTCTTC. Translated: CASRERLAGRHEQFF. The chain uses TRBV6-1 and TRBJ2-1; the match to TRBD2 covers 11 bases. The length of the CDR3 is 15 residues. The V gene end was trimmed by 6 bases and the J gene end by 8 bases; junction bases not matched to a gene: 9. In germline, CDR1 is MNHNS, CDR2 SASEGT.

In this sample, this clonotype turned up many times. J is TRBJ2-7 and V is TRBV7-2; D is undetermined. From germline, CDR1 is SGHTA and CDR2 FQGNSA. The CDR3 runs to 15 residues. V lost 0 bases and J 2 bases, leaving 11 bases between the germline ends. DNA for the CDR3: TGTGCCAGCAGCTTAGCGGTGGAGACTGCCTACGAGCAGTACTTC. It yields the protein CASSLAVETAYEQYF.